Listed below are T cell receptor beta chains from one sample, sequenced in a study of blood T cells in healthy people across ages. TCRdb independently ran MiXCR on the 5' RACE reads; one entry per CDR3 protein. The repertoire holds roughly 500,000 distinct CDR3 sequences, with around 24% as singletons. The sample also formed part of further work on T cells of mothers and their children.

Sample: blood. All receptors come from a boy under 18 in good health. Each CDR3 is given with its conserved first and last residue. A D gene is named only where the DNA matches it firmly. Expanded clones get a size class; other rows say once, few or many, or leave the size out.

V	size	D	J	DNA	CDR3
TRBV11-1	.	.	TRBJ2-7	TGTGCCAGCAGCTTAGACCCGCTAGCAACCTACGAGCAGTACTTC	CASSLDPLATYEQYF
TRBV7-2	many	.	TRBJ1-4	TGTGCCAGCAGCTCCTGGGGCGGTAATGAAAAACTGTTTTTT	CASSSWGGNEKLFF
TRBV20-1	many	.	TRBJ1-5	TGCAGTGCACCCGGGACAACTAGCAATCAGCCCCAGCATTTT	CSAPGTTSNQPQHF
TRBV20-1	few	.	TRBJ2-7	TGCAGTGCTGACAATTCAGAGCGGGCCTCCTACGAGCAGTACTTC	CSADNSERASYEQYF
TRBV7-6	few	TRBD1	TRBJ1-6	TGTGCCAGCAGCAGTACAGGGGGTCAACCCCTCCACTTT	CASSSTGGQPLHF
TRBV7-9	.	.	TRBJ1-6	TGTGCCAGCACCTCCGGTAGGCACTATAATTCACCCCTCCACTTT	CASTSGRHYNSPLHF
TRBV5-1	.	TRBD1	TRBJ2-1	TGCGCCAGCAGCTTTGAGGACAGGAGCTACAATGAGCAGTTCTTC	CASSFEDRSYNEQFF
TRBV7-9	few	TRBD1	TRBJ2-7	TGTGCCAACAGCCTGGGACAGGGGGCATACGAGCAGTACTTC	CANSLGQGAYEQYF
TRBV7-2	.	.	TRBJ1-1	TGTGCCAGCACCGACGGACCTGAAGCTTTCTTT	CASTDGPEAFF
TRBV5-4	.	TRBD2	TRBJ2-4	TGTGCCAGCAGCGAGCCGGGACTAGCGGGGGGGCACATAGCCAAAAACATTCAGTACTTC	CASSEPGLAGGHIAKNIQYF
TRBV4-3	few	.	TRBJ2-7	TGCGCCAGCAGCCCAGCGTTCCGGGGTCTCTACGAGCAGTACTTC	CASSPAFRGLYEQYF
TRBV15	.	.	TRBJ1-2	TGTGCCACCAGCAGCCCCGCGTCTAACTATGGCTACACCTTC	CATSSPASNYGYTF
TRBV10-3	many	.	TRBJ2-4	TGTGCCATCAGTGACGTTCTAGCCAAAAACATTCAGTACTTC	CAISDVLAKNIQYF
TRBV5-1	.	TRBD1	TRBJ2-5	TGCGCCAGCAGCTTGGCCTTGGGACAGGCTGGAGAGACCCAGTACTTC	CASSLALGQAGETQYF
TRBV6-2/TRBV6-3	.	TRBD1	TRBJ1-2	TGTGCCAGCAGTTCCCCCGGGACAGGGGACGGCTACACCTTC	CASSSPGTGDGYTF
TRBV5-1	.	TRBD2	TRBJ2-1	TGCGCCAGCAGCTACATAGCGGGGGGGCAGAACAATGAGCAGTTCTTC	CASSYIAGGQNNEQFF
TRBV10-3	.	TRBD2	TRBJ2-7	TGTGCCACCGAAGCGGGGGACATCGTCTACGAGCAGTACTTC	CATEAGDIVYEQYF
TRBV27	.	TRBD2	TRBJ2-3	TGTGCCAGCAGTCCCCTTGATTGGACTAGCGGAGCAGATACGCAGTATTTT	CASSPLDWTSGADTQYF
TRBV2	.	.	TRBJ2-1	TGTGCCAGCACCGGACCAGCTGGCTCCTACAATGAGCAGTTCTTC	CASTGPAGSYNEQFF
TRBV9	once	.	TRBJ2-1	TGTGCCAGCAGCGTGGCTAGCACCTCCTACAATGAGCAGTTCTTC	CASSVASTSYNEQFF
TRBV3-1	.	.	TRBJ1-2	TGTGCCAGCAGCCCACGGACTTCGTATGGCTACACCTTC	CASSPRTSYGYTF
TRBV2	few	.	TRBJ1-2	TGTGCCAGCAGTGAGGCAGGGGTTGACTATGGCTACACCTTC	CASSEAGVDYGYTF
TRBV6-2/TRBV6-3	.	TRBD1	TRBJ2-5	TGTGCCAGCAGTTACGAAGGGACAGAGCAAGAGACCCAGTACTTC	CASSYEGTEQETQYF
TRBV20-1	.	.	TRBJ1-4	TGCAGTGCTAGAGATCCCAGGGGCGGGGGTAATGAAAAACTGTTTTTT	CSARDPRGGGNEKLFF
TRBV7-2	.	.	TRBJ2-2	TGTGCCAGCAGCTTAGAAGGATCAGAAACGAACACCGGGGAGCTGTTTTTT	CASSLEGSETNTGELFF